This record concerns one TCR beta chain sequence. TCRdb independently ran MiXCR on the RACE reads; one entry per CDR3 protein. This table has about 160,000 distinct CDR3 sequences, about a quarter appearing once. The sample's time point: patch test 3, about 24 weeks after DPC sensitization. Treatment meaning: therapeutic diphenylcyclopropenone sensitization with weekly scalp DPC. Germline CDR1 is LNHNV and CDR2 is YYDKDF (reference sequence). With V trimmed by 4 bases and J by 2 bases, 7 bases remained unmatched. This CDR3 is 16 amino acids long. The data were obtained in a study of human T cells and chemical hapten exposure.

V usage is TRBV15 and J usage is TRBJ2-2; TRBD1 matches 7 bases. The TCR sequence derives from a woman aged 18 to 35 with alopecia areata. Some clones in this sample may be carry-over from other donors' samples. The material sequenced was whole blood, taken in connection with sensitization to the hapten diphenylcyclopropenone (DPC). The CDR3 DNA is TGTGCCACCAGCATCGACAGGGATGCTAACACCGGGGAGCTGTTTTTT. Its protein is CATSIDRDANTGELFF. The whole variable domain, remainder taken from reference TRBV15 and TRBJ2-2, is DAMVIQNPRYQVTQFGKPVTLSCSQTLNHNVMYWYQQKSSQAPKLLFHYYDKDFNNEADTPDNFQSRRPNTSFCFLDIRSPGLGDTAMYLCATSIDRDANTGELFFGEGSRLTVL.